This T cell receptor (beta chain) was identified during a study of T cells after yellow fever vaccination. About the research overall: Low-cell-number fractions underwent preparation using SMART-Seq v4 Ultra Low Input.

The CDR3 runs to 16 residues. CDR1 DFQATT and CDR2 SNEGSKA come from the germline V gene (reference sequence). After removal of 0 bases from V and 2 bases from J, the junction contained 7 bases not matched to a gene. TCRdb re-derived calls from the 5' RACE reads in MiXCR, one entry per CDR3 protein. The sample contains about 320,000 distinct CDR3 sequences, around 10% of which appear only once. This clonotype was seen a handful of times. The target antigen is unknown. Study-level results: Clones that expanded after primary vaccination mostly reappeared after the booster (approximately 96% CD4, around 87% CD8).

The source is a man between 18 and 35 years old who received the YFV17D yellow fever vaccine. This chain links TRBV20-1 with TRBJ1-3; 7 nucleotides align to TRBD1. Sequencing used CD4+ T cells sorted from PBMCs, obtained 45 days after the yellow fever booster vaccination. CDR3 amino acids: CSARDTGQTPGNTIYF. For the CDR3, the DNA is TGCAGTGCTAGAGATACGGGACAGACCCCTGGAAACACCATATATTTT.